The present TCR beta chain was sequenced within a study of T cells in Graves' hyperthyroidism and ophthalmopathy. Study summary: Peripheral blood was drawn at first diagnosis, prior to all treatment.

An absence of ophthalmopathy progression within 18 months meant stable Graves' hyperthyroidism. Those with hyperthyroidism were 18 to 65 years old, newly diagnosed, and ill for under 2 months. Using approximately 10 ml of fresh peripheral blood, PBMCs were prepared. V gave up 0 bases and J gave up 4 bases; unmatched junction bases: 4. This CDR3 is built from 15 residues. Germline loops: CDR1 SGHKS, CDR2 YYEKEE (reference sequence). Amplified regions were TCR beta CDR3 sequences from RNA transcripts. HTBI primers were used for first-round RT-PCR of the TCR CDR3. TCRdb fed the multiplex PCR reads into MiXCR, producing one record per CDR3 protein. The table has 340,000 or so distinct CDR3 sequences, about 21% seen once.

The sequenced sample consisted of blood. This clonotype originated in a woman in her forties or fifties with Graves' hyperthyroidism. This chain uses TRBV5-5 with TRBJ1-5; 7 bases map to TRBD1. CDR3 sequence (DNA): TGTGCCAGCAGCTTGGTCGGGACAGTTAATCAGCCCCAGCATTTT. Translated, it gives CASSLVGTVNQPQHF.